This T cell receptor beta chain was sequenced for a study of blood T cell repertoires in COVID-19. Data came from immunoSEQ multiplex PCR; TCRdb stores just in-frame clones and leaves some out. Among 200,000 to 300,000 clones listed, 88% were seen once. This clone has just a few counts. The receptor was isolated from a woman aged 40 to 50 with acute COVID-19. What was sequenced was PBMCs or T cells enriched from blood (not recorded which).

The DNA for the CDR3 is TGTGCCAGCAGCCAGAGGTCACCCCTCCACTTT. Its protein is CASSQRSPLHF. This chain uses TRBV14 with TRBJ1-6; D gene unclear. V was pared by 3 bases and J by 10 bases, with 4 bases between. The CDR3 sequence is 11 residues long. The germline V gene has CDR1 SGHDN and CDR2 FVKESK.